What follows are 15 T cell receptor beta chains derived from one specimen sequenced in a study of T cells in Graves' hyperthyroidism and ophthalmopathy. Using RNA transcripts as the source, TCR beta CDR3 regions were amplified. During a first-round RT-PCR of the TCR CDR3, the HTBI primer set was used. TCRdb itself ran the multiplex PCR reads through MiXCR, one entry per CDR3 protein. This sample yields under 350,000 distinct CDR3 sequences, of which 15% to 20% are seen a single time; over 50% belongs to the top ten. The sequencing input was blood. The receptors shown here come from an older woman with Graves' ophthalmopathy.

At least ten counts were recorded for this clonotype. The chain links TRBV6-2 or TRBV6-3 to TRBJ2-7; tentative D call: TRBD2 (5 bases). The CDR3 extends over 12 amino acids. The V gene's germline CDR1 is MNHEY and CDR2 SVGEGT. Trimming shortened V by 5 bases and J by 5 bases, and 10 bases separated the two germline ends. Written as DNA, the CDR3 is TGTGCCAGCAGTCGCCACGGGGACGAGCAGTACTTC. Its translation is CASSRHGDEQYF.

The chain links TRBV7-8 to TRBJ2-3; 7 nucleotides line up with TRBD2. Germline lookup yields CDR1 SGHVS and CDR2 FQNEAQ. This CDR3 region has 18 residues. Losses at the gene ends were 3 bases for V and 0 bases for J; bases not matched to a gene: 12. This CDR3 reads CASSFRVGSGFSTDTQYF. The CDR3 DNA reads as TGTGCCAGCAGCTTCAGGGTGGGTAGCGGGTTCAGCACAGATACGCAGTATTTT.

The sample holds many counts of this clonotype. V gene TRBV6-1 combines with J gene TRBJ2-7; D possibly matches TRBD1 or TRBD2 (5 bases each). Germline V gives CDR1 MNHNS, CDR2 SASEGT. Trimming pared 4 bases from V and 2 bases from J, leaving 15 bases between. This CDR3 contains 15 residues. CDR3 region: CASSGGRKLTYEQYF. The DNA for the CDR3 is TGTGCCAGCAGTGGGGGACGGAAATTAACCTACGAGCAGTACTTC.

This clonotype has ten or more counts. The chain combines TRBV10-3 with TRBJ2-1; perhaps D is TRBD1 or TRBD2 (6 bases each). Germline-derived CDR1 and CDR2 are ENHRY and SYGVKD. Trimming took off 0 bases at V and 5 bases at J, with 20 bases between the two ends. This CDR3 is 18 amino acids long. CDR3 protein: CAISESTGAIPGDNEQFF. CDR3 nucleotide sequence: TGTGCCATCAGTGAGTCAACGGGGGCTATCCCGGGGGACAATGAGCAGTTCTTC.

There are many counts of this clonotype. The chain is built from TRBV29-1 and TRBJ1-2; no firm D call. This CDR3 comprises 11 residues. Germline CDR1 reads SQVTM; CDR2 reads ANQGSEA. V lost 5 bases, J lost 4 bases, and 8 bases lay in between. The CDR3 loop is CSVYSFYGYTF. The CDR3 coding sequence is TGCAGCGTTTACAGCTTCTATGGCTACACCTTC.

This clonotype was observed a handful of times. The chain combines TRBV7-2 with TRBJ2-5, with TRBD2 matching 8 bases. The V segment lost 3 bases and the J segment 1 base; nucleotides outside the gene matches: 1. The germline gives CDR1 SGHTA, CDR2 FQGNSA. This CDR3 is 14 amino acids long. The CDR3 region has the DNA TGTGCCAGCAGCTTTCGGGGGGGCCAAGAGACCCAGTACTTC. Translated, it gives CASSFRGGQETQYF.

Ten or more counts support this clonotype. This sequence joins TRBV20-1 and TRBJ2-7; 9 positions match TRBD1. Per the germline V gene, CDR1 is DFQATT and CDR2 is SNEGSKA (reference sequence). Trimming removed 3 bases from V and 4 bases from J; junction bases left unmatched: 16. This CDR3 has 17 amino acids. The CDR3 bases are TGCAGTGCTAGGGTGGACAGGGGCCAGCTTCCCCCTTACGAGCAGTACTTC. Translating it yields CSARVDRGQLPPYEQYF.

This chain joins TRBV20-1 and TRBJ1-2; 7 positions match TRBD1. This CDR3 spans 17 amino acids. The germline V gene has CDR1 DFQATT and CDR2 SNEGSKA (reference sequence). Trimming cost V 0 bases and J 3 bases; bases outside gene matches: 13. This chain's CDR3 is CSARERGRRSVDYGYTF. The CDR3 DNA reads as TGCAGTGCTAGAGAAAGGGGGCGAAGAAGTGTAGACTATGGCTACACCTTC.

The CDR3, as DNA: TGCAGCGTTGAATGGGAGGGTGAAAAACTGTTTTTT. Translating gives CSVEWEGEKLFF. V and J are TRBV29-1 and TRBJ1-4; D is ambiguous. The CDR3 runs 12 residues. CDR1 and CDR2 from the germline V gene are SQVTM and ANQGSEA. V was cut by 2 bases and J by 7 bases, with 8 bases left in between.

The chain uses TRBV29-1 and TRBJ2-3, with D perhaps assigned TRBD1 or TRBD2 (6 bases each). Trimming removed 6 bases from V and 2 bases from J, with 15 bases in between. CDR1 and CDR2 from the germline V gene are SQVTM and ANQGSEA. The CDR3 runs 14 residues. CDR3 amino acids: CSVRPSGATDTQYF. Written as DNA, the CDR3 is TGCAGCGTCCGACCCTCGGGGGCCACAGATACGCAGTATTTT.

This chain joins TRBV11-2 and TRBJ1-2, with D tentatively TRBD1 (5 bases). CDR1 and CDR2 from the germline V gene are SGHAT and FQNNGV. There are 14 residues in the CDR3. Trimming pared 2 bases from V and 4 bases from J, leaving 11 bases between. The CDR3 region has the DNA TGTGCCAGCAGCTTATCCAGGGATCTCTATGGCTACACCTTC. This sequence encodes CASSLSRDLYGYTF.

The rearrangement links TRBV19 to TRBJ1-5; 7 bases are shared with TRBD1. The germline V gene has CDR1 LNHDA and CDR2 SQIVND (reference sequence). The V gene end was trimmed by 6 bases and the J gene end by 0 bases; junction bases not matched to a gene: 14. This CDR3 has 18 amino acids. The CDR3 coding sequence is TGTGCCAGTAGGGGGGGTTCAGGGGGAATCTATAGCAATCAGCCCCAGCATTTT. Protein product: CASRGGSGGIYSNQPQHF. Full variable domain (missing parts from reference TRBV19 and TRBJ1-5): DGGITQSPKYLFRKEGQNVTLSCEQNLNHDAMYWYRQDPGQGLRLIYYSQIVNDFQKGDIAEGYSVSREKKESFPLTVTSAQKNPTAFYLCASRGGSGGIYSNQPQHFGDGTRLSIL.

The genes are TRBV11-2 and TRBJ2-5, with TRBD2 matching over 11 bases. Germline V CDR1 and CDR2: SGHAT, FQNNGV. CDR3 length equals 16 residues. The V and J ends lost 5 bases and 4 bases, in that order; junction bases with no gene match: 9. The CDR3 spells CASSPHSGGAPETQYF. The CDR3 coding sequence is TGTGCCAGCAGCCCCCATAGCGGGGGGGCTCCAGAGACCCAGTACTTC.

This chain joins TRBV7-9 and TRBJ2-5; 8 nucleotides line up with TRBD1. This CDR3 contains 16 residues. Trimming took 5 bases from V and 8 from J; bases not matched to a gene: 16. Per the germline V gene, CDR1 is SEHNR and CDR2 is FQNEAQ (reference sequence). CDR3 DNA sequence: TGTGCCAGCAGCAACCCGGGACAGGACGGGTTAGGAACCCAGTACTTC. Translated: CASSNPGQDGLGTQYF. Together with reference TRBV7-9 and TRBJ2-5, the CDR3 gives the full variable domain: DTGVSQNPRHKITKRGQNVTFRCDPISEHNRLYWYRQTLGQGPEFLTYFQNEAQLEKSRLLSDRFSAERPKGSFSTLEIQRTEQGDSAMYLCASSNPGQDGLGTQYFGPGTRLLVL.

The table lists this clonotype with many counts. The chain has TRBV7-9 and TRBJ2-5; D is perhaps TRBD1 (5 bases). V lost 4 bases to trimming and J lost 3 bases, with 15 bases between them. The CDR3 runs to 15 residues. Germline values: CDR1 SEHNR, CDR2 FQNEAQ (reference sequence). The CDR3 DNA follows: TGTGCCAGCAGCTCCTATCCAAGGGGCGAAGAGACCCAGTACTTC. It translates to CASSSYPRGEETQYF. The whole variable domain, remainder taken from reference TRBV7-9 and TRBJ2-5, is DTGVSQNPRHKITKRGQNVTFRCDPISEHNRLYWYRQTLGQGPEFLTYFQNEAQLEKSRLLSDRFSAERPKGSFSTLEIQRTEQGDSAMYLCASSSYPRGEETQYFGPGTRLLVL.